The subject of this entry is one T cell receptor (beta chain). Its antigen is not known. CDR3 length: 13 residues. Germline CDR1 reads LNHDA; CDR2 reads SQIVND (reference sequence). V gave up 7 bases and J gave up 4 bases; unmatched junction bases: 5. This record belongs to a study of regulatory T cells in long-lasting Graves disease. Regarding the study as a whole: Newly diagnosed patients shared 966 public clonotypes; persistent patients shared around 2,800. When disease was persistent, TRBV28, TRBJ1-2 and TRBJ2-5 were the favored segments.

iRepertoire HTBI primers and Arm-PCR of CDR3 regions built TCR beta libraries. Original processing methods: From all samples, identification returned roughly 15 TRBJ and roughly 65 TRBV segments. TCRdb independently ran MiXCR on the multiplex PCR reads; one entry per CDR3 protein. Here the V and J calls rest on TCRdb's processing, not on the authors' analysis. The table shows 500,000 to 800,000 distinct CDR3 sequences, with around 32% occurring only once. Time point defined: persistent/refractory GD, antithyroid drugs over 5 years with positive TRAb. With RNA extracted from PBMCs as input, the TCR library was made. The patient group derived from an endocrinology department in Xi'an, China.

The sample consisted of peripheral blood mononuclear cells (PBMCs), taken when the disease was refractory, from a patient treated with antithyroid drugs. This TCR was sampled from a female donor with Graves disease. This chain joins TRBV19 and TRBJ1-1, with 8 bases matching TRBD1. CDR3 coding DNA: TGTGCCAGTAATGACAGGGGCGGCACTGAAGCTTTCTTT. Amino acids: CASNDRGGTEAFF.